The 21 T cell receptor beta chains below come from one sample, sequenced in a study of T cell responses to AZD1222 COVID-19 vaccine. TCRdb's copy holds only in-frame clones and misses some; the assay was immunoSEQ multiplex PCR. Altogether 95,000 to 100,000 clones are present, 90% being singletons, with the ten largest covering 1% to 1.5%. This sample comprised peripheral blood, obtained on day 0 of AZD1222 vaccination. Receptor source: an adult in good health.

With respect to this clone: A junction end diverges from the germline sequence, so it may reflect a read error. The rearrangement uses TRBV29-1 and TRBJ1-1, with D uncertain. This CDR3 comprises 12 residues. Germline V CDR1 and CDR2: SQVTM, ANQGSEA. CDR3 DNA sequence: TGCAGCCTTGAGTCAGAGAAACCTGAAGCTTTCTTT. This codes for CSLESEKPEAFF. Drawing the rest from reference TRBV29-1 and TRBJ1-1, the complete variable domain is SAVISQKPSRDICQRGTSLTIQCQVDSQVTMMFWYRQQPGQSLTLIATANQGSEATYESGFVIDKFPISRPNLTFSTLTVSNMSPEDSSIYLCSLESEKPEAFFGQGTRLTVV.

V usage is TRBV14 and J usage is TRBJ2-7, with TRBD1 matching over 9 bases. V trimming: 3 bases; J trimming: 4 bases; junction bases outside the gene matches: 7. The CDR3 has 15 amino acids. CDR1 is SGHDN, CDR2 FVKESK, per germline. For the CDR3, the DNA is TGTGCCAGCAGCCACCCCGGACAGGGGCTTTACGAGCAGTACTTC. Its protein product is CASSHPGQGLYEQYF.

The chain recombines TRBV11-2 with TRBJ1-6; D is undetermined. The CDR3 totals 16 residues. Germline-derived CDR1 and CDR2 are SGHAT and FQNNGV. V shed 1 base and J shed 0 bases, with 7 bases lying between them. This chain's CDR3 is CASSLAATSYNSPLHF. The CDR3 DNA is TGTGCCAGCAGCTTAGCGGCGACCTCCTATAATTCACCCCTCCACTTT.

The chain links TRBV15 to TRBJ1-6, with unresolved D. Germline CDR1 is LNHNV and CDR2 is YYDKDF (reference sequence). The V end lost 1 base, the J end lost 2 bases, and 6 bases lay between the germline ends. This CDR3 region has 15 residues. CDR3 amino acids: CATSRVSTYNSPLHF. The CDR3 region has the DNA TGTGCCACCAGCAGAGTTAGTACCTATAATTCACCCCTCCACTTT.

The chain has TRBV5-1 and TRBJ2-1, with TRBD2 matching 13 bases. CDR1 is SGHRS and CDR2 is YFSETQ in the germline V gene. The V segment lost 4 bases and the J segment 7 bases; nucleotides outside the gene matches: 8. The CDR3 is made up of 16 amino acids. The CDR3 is CASSKPTSGGANEQFF. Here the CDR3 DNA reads TGCGCCAGCAGCAAGCCCACTAGCGGGGGGGCGAATGAGCAGTTCTTC.

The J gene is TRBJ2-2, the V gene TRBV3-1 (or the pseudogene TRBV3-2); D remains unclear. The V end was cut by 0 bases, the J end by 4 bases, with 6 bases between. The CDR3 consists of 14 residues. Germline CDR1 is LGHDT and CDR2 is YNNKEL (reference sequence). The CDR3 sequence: CASSQDVGTGELFF. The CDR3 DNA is TGTGCCAGCAGCCAAGATGTCGGCACCGGGGAGCTGTTTTTT.

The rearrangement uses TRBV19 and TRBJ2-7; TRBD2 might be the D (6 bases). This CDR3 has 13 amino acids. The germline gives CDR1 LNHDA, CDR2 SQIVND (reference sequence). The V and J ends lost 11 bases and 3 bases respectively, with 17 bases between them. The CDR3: CASREAGNYEQYF. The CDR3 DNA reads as TGTGCCTCTAGGGAGGCAGGGAACTACGAGCAGTACTTC.

The CDR3 DNA is TGTGCCAGCAGTTCAAGATGGGGTCAGGACTATGGCTACACCTTC. Translation: CASSSRWGQDYGYTF. The J gene is TRBJ1-2, the V gene TRBV27; D gene ambiguous. CDR1 and CDR2 from the germline V gene are MNHEY and SMNVEV (reference sequence). V lost 4 bases to trimming and J lost 3 bases, with 15 bases between them. The CDR3 loop spans 15 amino acids.

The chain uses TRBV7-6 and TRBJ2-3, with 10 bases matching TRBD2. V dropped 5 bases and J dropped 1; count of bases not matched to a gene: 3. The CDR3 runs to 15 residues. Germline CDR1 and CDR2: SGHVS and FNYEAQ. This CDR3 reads CASSRTSGRTDTQYF. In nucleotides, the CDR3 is TGTGCCAGCAGCCGGACTAGCGGTCGCACAGATACGCAGTATTTT.

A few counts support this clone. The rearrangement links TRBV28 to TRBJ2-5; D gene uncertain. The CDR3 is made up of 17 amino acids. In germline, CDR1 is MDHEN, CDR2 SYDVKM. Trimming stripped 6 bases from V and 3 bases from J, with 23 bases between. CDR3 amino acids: CASSFDADGRPEETQYF. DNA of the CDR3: TGTGCCAGCAGCTTCGACGCCGACGGACGACCCGAAGAGACCCAGTACTTC.

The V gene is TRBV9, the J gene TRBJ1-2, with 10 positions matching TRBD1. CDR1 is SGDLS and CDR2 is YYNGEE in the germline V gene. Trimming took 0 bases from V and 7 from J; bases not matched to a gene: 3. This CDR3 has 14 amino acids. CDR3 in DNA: TGTGCCAGCAGCGTAGAAAGGACAGGGGGTGGCTACACCTTC. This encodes CASSVERTGGGYTF.

Here the CDR3 DNA reads TGCGCCAGCAGCCAAGGTGGGCTTGAAAACACCATATATTTT. This encodes CASSQGGLENTIYF. The J gene is TRBJ1-3, the V gene TRBV4-1; D remains unclear. Trimming cost V 1 base and J 6 bases, with 10 bases left between them. Germline V gives CDR1 MGHRA, CDR2 YSYEKL. The CDR3 totals 14 residues.

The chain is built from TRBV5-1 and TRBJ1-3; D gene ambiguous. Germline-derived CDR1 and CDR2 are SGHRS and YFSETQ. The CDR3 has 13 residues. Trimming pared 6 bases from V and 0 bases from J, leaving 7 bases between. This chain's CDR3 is CASKSSSGNTIYF. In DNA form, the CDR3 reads TGCGCCAGCAAAAGCAGCTCTGGAAACACCATATATTTT.

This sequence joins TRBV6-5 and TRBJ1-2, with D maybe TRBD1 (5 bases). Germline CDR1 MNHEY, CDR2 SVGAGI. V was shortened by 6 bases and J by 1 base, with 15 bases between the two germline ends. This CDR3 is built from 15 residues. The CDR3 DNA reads TGTGCCAGCAGCCGCAGGGCAGACAGTAACTATGGCTACACCTTC. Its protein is CASSRRADSNYGYTF.

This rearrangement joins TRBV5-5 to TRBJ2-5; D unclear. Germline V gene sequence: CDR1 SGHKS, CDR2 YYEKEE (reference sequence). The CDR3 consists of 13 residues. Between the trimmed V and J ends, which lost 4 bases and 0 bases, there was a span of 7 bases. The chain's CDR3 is CASSPENQETQYF. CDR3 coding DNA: TGTGCCAGCAGCCCGGAAAACCAAGAGACCCAGTACTTC.

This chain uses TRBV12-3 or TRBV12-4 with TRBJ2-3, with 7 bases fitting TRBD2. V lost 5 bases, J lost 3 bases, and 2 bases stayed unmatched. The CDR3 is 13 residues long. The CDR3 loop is CASSRTSTDTQYF. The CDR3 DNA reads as TGTGCCAGCAGTCGGACTAGTACAGATACGCAGTATTTT.

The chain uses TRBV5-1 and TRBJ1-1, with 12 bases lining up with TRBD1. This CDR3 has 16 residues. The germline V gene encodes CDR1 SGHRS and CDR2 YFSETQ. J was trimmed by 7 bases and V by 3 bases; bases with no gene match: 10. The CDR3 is CASSSSPGTGGGEAFF. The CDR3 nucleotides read TGCGCCAGCAGCTCGAGTCCCGGGACAGGGGGCGGTGAAGCTTTCTTT.

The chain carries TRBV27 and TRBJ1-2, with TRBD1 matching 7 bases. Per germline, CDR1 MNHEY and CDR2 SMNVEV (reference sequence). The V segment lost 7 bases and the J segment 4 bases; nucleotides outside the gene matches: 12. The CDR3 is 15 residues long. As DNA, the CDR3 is TGTGCCAGCAACCCCGCCGCCGGGACAGCCTATGGCTACACCTTC. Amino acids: CASNPAAGTAYGYTF.

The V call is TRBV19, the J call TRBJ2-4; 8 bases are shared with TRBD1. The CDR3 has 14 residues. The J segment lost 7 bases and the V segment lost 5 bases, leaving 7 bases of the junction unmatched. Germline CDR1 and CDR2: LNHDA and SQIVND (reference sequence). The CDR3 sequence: CASSLDREVNIQYF. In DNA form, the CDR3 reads TGTGCCAGTAGTTTGGACAGGGAGGTGAACATTCAGTACTTC.

The CDR3 sequence is CASSPTSGGLDTQYF. The CDR3 nucleotides are TGTGCCAGCAGCCCGACTAGCGGGGGGCTAGATACGCAGTATTTT. The chain links TRBV7-3 to TRBJ2-3; 13 positions agree with TRBD2. The CDR3 runs 15 residues. Germline CDR1 and CDR2: SGHTA and FQGTGA. J was trimmed by 5 bases and V by 5 bases; bases with no gene match: 4. Combining the CDR3 with reference TRBV7-3 and TRBJ2-3 gives the whole variable domain GAGVSQTPSNKVTEKGKYVELRCDPISGHTALYWYRQSLGQGPEFLIYFQGTGAADDSGLPNDRFFAVRPEGSVSTLKIQRTERGDSAVYLCASSPTSGGLDTQYFGPGTRLTVL.

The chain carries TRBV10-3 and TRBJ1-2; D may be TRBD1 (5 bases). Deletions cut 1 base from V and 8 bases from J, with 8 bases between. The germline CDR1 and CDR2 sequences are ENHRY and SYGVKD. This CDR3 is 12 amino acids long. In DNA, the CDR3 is TGTGCCATCAGTGAGTACCAGGGAGGCTACACCTTC. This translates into CAISEYQGGYTF.